Listed below are T cell receptor beta chains from one sample, sequenced in a study of T cell responses to AZD1222 COVID-19 vaccine. Here immunoSEQ multiplex PCR was the method, and the copy in TCRdb shows in-frame clones only, minus some. This repertoire shows about 140,000 clones, roughly 88% found once; its top ten account for around 8%. The specimen was peripheral blood, collected on day 0 of AZD1222 vaccination. These receptors were taken from an adult in good health. The conserved cysteine and the conserved F or W are not part of the CDR3 here. The D gene is left open where the match is weak. The listing skips clone size in some rows; elsewhere it reads once, few, many or a size class.

clone_size,j_call,cdr3_length,v_call,d_call,cdr3_aa
few,TRBJ1-6,10,TRBV3-1/TRBV3-2,.,ASSRRNSPLH
.,TRBJ2-3,10,TRBV29-1,TRBD2,SEEGLADTQY
.,TRBJ2-3,13,TRBV7-9,.,ASRPGTPWGDTQY
.,TRBJ2-2,14,TRBV7-2,.,ASSLEVGGNTGELF
.,TRBJ2-2,11,TRBV2,.,ASSAEGAGELF
.,TRBJ2-7,11,TRBV19,TRBD1,ASRDRGPSEQY
.,TRBJ2-4,11,TRBV29-1,.,SAILGGGNIQY
once,TRBJ2-7,11,TRBV7-9,.,ASTPLDAYEQY
.,TRBJ2-7,11,TRBV29-1,.,SVDGPGRYEQY
.,TRBJ1-2,14,TRBV13,.,ASSLYAGTGNYGYT
.,TRBJ1-5,12,TRBV30,.,AWGSITGNQPQH
.,TRBJ1-4,12,TRBV6-5,TRBD1,ASRRQGAVEKLF
.,TRBJ1-3,13,TRBV3-1/TRBV3-2,.,ASSPMTVSGNTIY
.,TRBJ2-3,9,TRBV6-6,.,ASTATDTQY
few,TRBJ1-5,13,TRBV19,.,ASSIAGHSNQPQH
.,TRBJ2-5,10,TRBV2,.,ASSRRGETQY
.,TRBJ2-3,11,TRBV11-3,.,ASSSTLADTQY
.,TRBJ2-3,11,TRBV12-3/TRBV12-4,.,ASSQGTRDTQY
.,TRBJ2-1,13,TRBV30,.,AWSEGGATYNEQF
.,TRBJ1-2,12,TRBV25-1,.,ASSLGDGGYGYT
.,TRBJ1-1,14,TRBV27,.,ASSFSLGGVNTEAF
.,TRBJ1-2,12,TRBV11-2,.,ASTPTLSDYGYT
once,TRBJ1-2,9,TRBV28,.,ASSSRVGYT
once,TRBJ2-7,11,TRBV25-1,.,ASSGSGVDEQY
many,TRBJ1-6,17,TRBV7-8,TRBD1,ASSLDRDRESSYNSPLH
.,TRBJ2-1,13,TRBV10-1,TRBD2,ASSAGLVSYNEQF
.,TRBJ2-7,12,TRBV6-5,TRBD1,ASTRRAGGNEQY
.,TRBJ2-5,13,TRBV11-2,.,ASSPPPENQETQY
.,TRBJ2-7,13,TRBV21-1,.,ASSRCRGRTWEQY
.,TRBJ1-1,12,TRBV30,TRBD1,AWSNRAGGQRAF
.,TRBJ1-6,9,TRBV10-3,.,AIRDNSPLH
.,TRBJ1-5,11,TRBV27,.,ASSLGENQPQH
.,TRBJ2-2,13,TRBV15,.,ATRRRGLGNGELF
few,TRBJ2-7,15,TRBV6-1,TRBD1,ASSEFRSGTGRAEQY
many,TRBJ2-1,13,TRBV19,.,ASSIEYFSYNEQF
.,TRBJ2-3,12,TRBV19,TRBD2,ASIPSGSTDTQY
.,TRBJ2-1,12,TRBV6-1,.,ASSEAFGSNEQF
.,TRBJ1-4,14,TRBV5-1,TRBD1,ASSLNRDREGEKLF
.,TRBJ2-1,15,TRBV11-3,.,ASSRSRGGSSYNEQF
.,TRBJ1-4,14,TRBV5-4,TRBD1,ASSLGQGGTNEKLF
.,TRBJ2-1,8,TRBV20-1,.,SASSNEQF
.,TRBJ2-6,16,TRBV5-1,.,ASSLVASAPSGANVLT
.,TRBJ2-1,14,TRBV10-3,TRBD2,AIRSLTSGGSNEQF
once,TRBJ2-5,12,TRBV5-1,.,ASSLQGIEETQY
.,TRBJ2-1,10,TRBV3-1/TRBV3-2,.,ASRYGTGEQF
.,TRBJ2-3,14,TRBV9,TRBD2,ASSVSAGLAGDTQY
.,TRBJ1-3,12,TRBV2,.,ASTGTISGNTIY
.,TRBJ1-6,12,TRBV3-1/TRBV3-2,.,ASSQDGYNSPLH
.,TRBJ2-5,14,TRBV7-2,.,ASSLGGLTHKETQY
.,TRBJ2-3,11,TRBV5-4,.,ASSLEIAESQY